Shown below are 24 T cell receptor beta chains from a single sample sequenced in a study of cytomegalovirus exposure and HLA in healthy donors. The PCR had 60 Vbeta and 13 Jbeta primers. Profiled with immunoSEQ multiplex PCR; TCRdb holds only in-frame clones, not every one. Of some 190,000 clones detected, 75% to 85% appear once; the ten largest clones hold 2% to 2.5%. Material for sequencing was PBMCs. Source of these receptors: a woman aged 30 to 39 in good health and CMV-seropositive.

The table lists this clone with a count of one. The chain links TRBV28 to TRBJ1-2; 9 positions match TRBD1. The V gene end was trimmed by 2 bases and the J gene end by 5 bases; junction bases not matched to a gene: 12. CDR3 length equals 17 residues. Germline V gene lookup returns CDR1 MDHEN and CDR2 SYDVKM. DNA for the CDR3: TGTGCCAGCAGTTTACTCAACCGGGACAGGGTGCGGTATGGCTACACCTTC. Protein sequence: CASSLLNRDRVRYGYTF.

This clone was counted only a few times. The chain is built from TRBV4-1 and TRBJ1-2, with 7 bases identical to TRBD1. V shed 0 bases and J 2 bases; nucleotides not matched to a gene: 3. Germline V gives CDR1 MGHRA, CDR2 YSYEKL. The CDR3 consists of 15 residues. The CDR3 sequence: CASSQDTGANYGYTF. As DNA, the CDR3 is TGCGCCAGCAGCCAAGATACAGGGGCCAACTATGGCTACACCTTC.

This chain links TRBV28 with TRBJ2-6; TRBD2 aligns across 7 bases. Per the germline V gene, CDR1 is MDHEN and CDR2 is SYDVKM. The CDR3 runs 17 residues. The ends lost 6 bases at V and 0 bases at J; junction bases unmatched: 8. This CDR3 is CASRGEGGDSGANVLTF. CDR3 DNA: TGTGCCAGCAGGGGGGAGGGAGGGGACTCTGGGGCCAACGTCCTGACTTTC.

The V call is TRBV19, the J call TRBJ1-4; a possible D gene is TRBD1 (5 bases). This CDR3 contains 13 residues. Deletions cut 9 bases from V and 10 bases from J, with 18 bases between. Germline V gene sequence: CDR1 LNHDA, CDR2 SQIVND (reference sequence). The CDR3 region is CASLGRGLGKLFF. For the CDR3, the DNA is TGTGCCAGCCTGGGGAGGGGTCTCGGAAAACTGTTTTTT. Filled out from reference TRBV19 and TRBJ1-4, the complete variable domain reads DGGITQSPKYLFRKEGQNVTLSCEQNLNHDAMYWYRQDPGQGLRLIYYSQIVNDFQKGDIAEGYSVSREKKESFPLTVTSAQKNPTAFYLCASLGRGLGKLFFGSGTQLSVL.

This clone has a handful of counts. The V and J genes are TRBV5-1 and TRBJ2-5; tentative D call: TRBD2 (5 bases). The germline gives CDR1 SGHRS, CDR2 YFSETQ. CDR3 size: 14 residues. V gave up 0 bases and J gave up 4 bases, with 10 bases separating them. CDR3 bases: TGCGCCAGCAGCTTGGACGGCCGGGGAGAGACCCAGTACTTC. It codes for CASSLDGRGETQYF. Filled out from reference TRBV5-1 and TRBJ2-5, the complete variable domain reads KAGVTQTPRYLIKTRGQQVTLSCSPISGHRSVSWYQQTPGQGLQFLFEYFSETQRNKGNFPGRFSGRQFSNSRSEMNVSTLELGDSALYLCASSLDGRGETQYFGPGTRLLVL.

V usage is TRBV4-2 and J usage is TRBJ2-1; D is undetermined. The V and J ends lost 1 base and 5 bases respectively, with 6 bases between them. The CDR3 loop spans 13 amino acids. CDR1 is LGHNA, CDR2 YNFKEQ, per germline. The DNA of the CDR3 is TGTGCCAGCAGCCAAGGGCGGCACAATGAGCAGTTCTTC. Residues: CASSQGRHNEQFF.

This clone was picked up a small number of times. The V and J genes are TRBV11-2 and TRBJ2-5; D is unclear. CDR1 and CDR2 from the germline V gene are SGHAT and FQNNGV. With 4 bases removed from V and 2 bases from J, the gap between germline ends came to 11 bases. This CDR3 is built from 14 residues. DNA for the CDR3: TGTGCCAGCAGCTCGAACACCGTGCAAGAGACCCAGTACTTC. Encoded protein: CASSSNTVQETQYF.

The chain carries TRBV28 and TRBJ1-2; 7 bases fit TRBD1. V trimming: 6 bases; J trimming: 8 bases; junction bases outside the gene matches: 12. This CDR3 comprises 14 residues. The germline CDR1 and CDR2 sequences are MDHEN and SYDVKM. CDR3: CASRLQGLVRGYTF. The CDR3 DNA follows: TGTGCCAGCAGGCTACAGGGGCTCGTACGCGGCTACACCTTC.

This chain uses TRBV11-2 with TRBJ2-5; 11 bases agree with TRBD2. Germline V gene data show CDR1 as SGHAT and CDR2 as FQNNGV. CDR3 length: 14 amino acids. J lost 5 bases, V lost 7 bases, and 6 bases had no gene match. The CDR3 coding sequence is TGTGCCAGCAACCTAGCGGGGGGAGGGGAGACCCAGTACTTC. Amino acids: CASNLAGGGETQYF.

This clone showed up just once. The J gene is TRBJ2-1, the V gene TRBV7-6, with 8 nucleotides matching TRBD2. The CDR3 contains 16 residues. Unmatched junction bases numbered 8, after V lost 5 bases and J lost 2 bases. Germline CDR1 is SGHVS and CDR2 is FNYEAQ. The CDR3 bases are TGTGCCAGCAGCCCCCGGACTAGCAGCCCCTACAATGAGCAGTTCTTC. It codes for CASSPRTSSPYNEQFF.

This rearrangement joins TRBV4-1 to TRBJ2-7, with 7 bases fitting TRBD1. The V segment lost 1 base and the J segment 1 base; nucleotides outside the gene matches: 4. CDR1 and CDR2 (germline): MGHRA, YSYEKL. This CDR3 comprises 15 residues. CDR3 DNA: TGCGCCAGCAGCCAAGGACAGGGCTCGTCCTACGAGCAGTACTTC. The encoded protein is CASSQGQGSSYEQYF.

V usage is TRBV19 and J usage is TRBJ2-7, with 10 bases aligning to TRBD2. Per germline, CDR1 LNHDA and CDR2 SQIVND (reference sequence). The CDR3 sequence is 13 residues long. V lost 6 bases, J lost 7 bases, and 6 bases stayed unmatched. The chain's CDR3 is CASSGLAAGEQYF. The CDR3 DNA is TGTGCCAGTAGCGGACTAGCGGCGGGAGAGCAGTACTTC.

This clone was counted once. The V call is TRBV23-1, the J call TRBJ1-4; no clear D. TRBV23-1 is an ORF for which the function is uncertain. V shed 0 bases and J shed 5 bases, with 16 bases lying between them. The CDR3 is 17 residues long. CDR3 nucleotides: TGCGCCAGCAGTCAATCCCCTATCCCCGCCAGGAATGAAAAACTGTTTTTT. Translation gives CASSQSPIPARNEKLFF.

The V call is TRBV7-9, the J call TRBJ2-3; 10 bases align to TRBD2. V shed 1 base and J 4 bases; nucleotides not matched to a gene: 8. The CDR3 spans 17 residues. Germline loops: CDR1 SEHNR, CDR2 FQNEAQ (reference sequence). This CDR3 reads CASSLDVSGGFSDTQYF. The CDR3 DNA sequence: TGTGCCAGCAGCTTAGACGTTAGCGGGGGGTTCTCAGATACGCAGTATTTT.

The genes are TRBV13 and TRBJ2-1, with 12 positions matching TRBD2. The CDR3 is 18 amino acids. CDR1 PRHDT and CDR2 FYEKMQ come from the germline V gene (reference sequence). J lost 0 bases, V lost 5 bases, and 8 bases had no gene match. The CDR3 region has the DNA TGTGCCAGCAGCCCAAGGACTAGCGGGGTTAGCTCCTACAATGAGCAGTTCTTC. This translates into CASSPRTSGVSSYNEQFF.

The rearrangement uses TRBV14 and TRBJ2-1; 9 positions match TRBD2. V shed 2 bases, J shed 2 bases, and the junction held 4 bases outside the gene matches. CDR1 is SGHDN, CDR2 FVKESK, per germline. The CDR3 runs to 16 residues. The DNA of the CDR3 is TGTGCCAGCAGCCAATTGGCGGGGGGGCCCTACAATGAGCAGTTCTTC. Amino acid sequence: CASSQLAGGPYNEQFF.

This clone was observed a few times. This chain links TRBV18 with TRBJ2-6; 8 nucleotides line up with TRBD2. Trimming at V came to 6 bases and at J to 2 bases, leaving 9 bases not matched to a gene. This CDR3 contains 17 residues. Germline CDR1 reads KGHSH; CDR2 reads LQKENI. As DNA, the CDR3 is TGTGCCAGCTCCCCCTTCGGGGGGGCTACTGGGGCCAACGTCCTGACTTTC. Its protein is CASSPFGGATGANVLTF.

J is TRBJ1-1 and V is TRBV18; D is undetermined. The V and J ends lost 6 bases and 1 base respectively, with 18 bases between them. Germline V gene data show CDR1 as KGHSH and CDR2 as LQKENI. The CDR3 has 16 amino acids. CDR3 sequence (DNA): TGTGCCAGCTCCCCAAGGGAGGCGATCGGGAACACTGAAGCTTTCTTT. Translated, it gives CASSPREAIGNTEAFF.

This sequence joins TRBV6-6 and TRBJ1-4; weak D call: TRBD1 (6 bases). Germline V gives CDR1 MNHNY, CDR2 SVGAGI (reference sequence). Trimming took 0 bases from V and 2 from J, leaving 7 bases between them. CDR3 length: 15 amino acids. The CDR3 DNA follows: TGTGCCAGCAGTTACTCAGACAGGACTAATGAAAAACTGTTTTTT. This encodes CASSYSDRTNEKLFF.

The V and J genes are TRBV6-1 and TRBJ2-7; TRBD1 matches 8 bases. CDR1 is MNHNS, CDR2 SASEGT, per germline. This CDR3 has 15 amino acids. V was pared by 4 bases and J by 2 bases, with 7 bases of the junction left unmatched. The CDR3 sequence: CASSGIGQGAYEQYF. CDR3 in DNA: TGTGCCAGCAGTGGCATCGGACAGGGCGCCTACGAGCAGTACTTC.

The J gene is TRBJ1-6, the V gene TRBV25-1; 7 bases are shared with TRBD1. V was clipped by 6 bases and J by 4 bases; unmatched bases: 3. Germline CDR1 and CDR2: MGHDK and SYGVNS. CDR3 length: 14 amino acids. The CDR3 here is CASRETGYNSPLHF. The CDR3 bases are TGTGCCAGCAGGGAGACAGGGTATAATTCACCCCTCCACTTT.

V and J are TRBV7-2 and TRBJ2-3, with D tentatively TRBD1 (5 bases). The CDR3 runs to 15 residues. Germline CDR1 SGHTA, CDR2 FQGNSA. The V end lost 6 bases, the J end lost 1 base, and 14 bases lay between the germline ends. The CDR3 spells CASRPDSWGTDTQYF. The CDR3 nucleotides read TGTGCCAGCAGACCCGACAGTTGGGGCACAGATACGCAGTATTTT.

V usage is TRBV5-1 and J usage is TRBJ2-6; D is unclear. Trimming shortened V by 3 bases and J by 1 base, and 5 bases separated the two germline ends. Germline-derived CDR1 and CDR2 are SGHRS and YFSETQ. This CDR3 has 14 residues. The CDR3 DNA reads TGCGCCAGCAGCTCGTCGTCTGGGGCCAACGTCCTGACTTTC. Amino acid sequence: CASSSSSGANVLTF.

This chain links TRBV5-1 with TRBJ2-1; tentative D call: TRBD2 (5 bases). The CDR3 is made up of 14 amino acids. Looked up from germline, CDR1 is SGHRS and CDR2 is YFSETQ. V dropped 4 bases and J dropped 5 bases, with 13 bases sitting between them. As DNA, the CDR3 is TGCGCCAGCAGCCCGAGGACTTCCAACAATGAGCAGTTCTTC. Amino acids: CASSPRTSNNEQFF.